These 20 T cell receptor beta chains came from one sample sequenced in a study of blood T cell repertoires in COVID-19. Profiled with immunoSEQ multiplex PCR; TCRdb holds only in-frame clones, not every one. The sample holds around 210,000 clones, 70% to 90% seen once. Sequenced sample: peripheral blood. The receptors were gathered from a man in his fifties or sixties with COVID-19, enrolled during active disease.

J is TRBJ1-1 and V is TRBV3-1 (or the pseudogene TRBV3-2); 7 bases map to TRBD1. This CDR3 comprises 12 residues. The germline gives CDR1 LGHDT, CDR2 YNNKEL (reference sequence). The ends lost 4 bases at V and 6 bases at J; junction bases unmatched: 2. CDR3 in amino acids: CASSPTGAEAFF. The CDR3 DNA reads TGTGCCAGCAGCCCTACAGGGGCTGAAGCTTTCTTT.

A few counts support this clone. The rearrangement links TRBV14 to TRBJ2-7; D remains ambiguous. Germline V gives CDR1 SGHDN, CDR2 FVKESK. Trimming shortened V by 5 bases and J by 6 bases, and 14 bases separated the two germline ends. This CDR3 is 13 amino acids long. In DNA form, the CDR3 reads TGTGCCAGCAGCTACAGACCAGTTACCGAGCAGTACTTC. Protein product: CASSYRPVTEQYF.

The chain combines TRBV18 with TRBJ2-7, with a tentative D call TRBD2 (5 bases). With 0 bases removed from V and 7 bases from J, the gap between germline ends came to 13 bases. Germline V gene lookup returns CDR1 KGHSH and CDR2 LQKENI. The CDR3 is 14 residues long. CDR3 residues: CASSPPNQGSEQYF. In DNA, the CDR3 is TGTGCCAGCTCACCACCTAACCAAGGGAGTGAGCAGTACTTC.

The chain uses TRBV7-2 and TRBJ1-5; 7 bases map to TRBD1. The CDR3 totals 14 residues. The J segment lost 4 bases and the V segment lost 5 bases, leaving 5 bases of the junction unmatched. Per germline, CDR1 SGHTA and CDR2 FQGNSA. CDR3 sequence: CASSVQTGNQPQHF. The CDR3 DNA is TGTGCCAGCAGCGTACAGACAGGGAATCAGCCCCAGCATTTT.

This chain uses TRBV6-5 with TRBJ1-1; D is uncertain. In germline, CDR1 is MNHEY, CDR2 SVGAGI. The CDR3 consists of 13 residues. Trimming removed 4 bases from V and 0 bases from J, with 6 bases in between. For the CDR3, the DNA is TGTGCCAGCAGTTCTCCAGTGAACACTGAAGCTTTCTTT. This gives the protein CASSSPVNTEAFF.

The V call is TRBV3-1 (or the pseudogene TRBV3-2), the J call TRBJ2-5, with TRBD1 matching 8 bases. J lost 6 bases, V lost 0 bases, and 6 bases had no gene match. The CDR3 sequence is 15 residues long. Germline V gene lookup returns CDR1 LGHDT and CDR2 YNNKEL (reference sequence). The CDR3 DNA follows: TGTGCCAGCAGCCAAGACGCGACAGGGGTGAAGACCCAGTACTTC. Protein: CASSQDATGVKTQYF.

This chain joins TRBV2 and TRBJ1-5, with TRBD1 as a possible D gene (5 bases). This CDR3 region has 14 residues. Trimming took 2 bases from V and 6 from J, leaving 11 bases between them. The germline V gene has CDR1 SNHLY and CDR2 FYNNEI. CDR3 nucleotides: TGTGCCAGCAGTGAACGGGGGAGAGGTCAGCCCCAGCATTTT. It is translated as CASSERGRGQPQHF.

The chain carries TRBV3-1 (or the pseudogene TRBV3-2) and TRBJ2-3; 7 bases are shared with TRBD2. The germline gives CDR1 LGHDT, CDR2 YNNKEL (reference sequence). This CDR3 has 13 amino acids. J gave up 6 bases and V 4 bases, and 4 bases lay outside the gene matches. For the CDR3, the DNA is TGTGCCAGCAGCCGGGGACTACCGGATACGCAGTATTTT. Translated, it gives CASSRGLPDTQYF.

J is TRBJ1-1 and V is TRBV5-1; no firm D call. V gave up 0 bases and J gave up 11 bases, with 17 bases separating them. The CDR3 spans 14 residues. Germline values: CDR1 SGHRS, CDR2 YFSETQ. For the CDR3, the DNA is TGCGCCAGCAGCTTGGAGGTTTATGGGGAGGTGGCTTTCTTT. Translation: CASSLEVYGEVAFF.

CDR3 in amino acids: CASSQPRQPQFF. In nucleotides, the CDR3 is TGCGCCAGCAGCCAACCTCGACAGCCGCAGTTCTTC. The V and J genes are TRBV4-3 and TRBJ2-1; a possible D gene is TRBD1 (5 bases). V dropped 2 bases and J dropped 12 bases, with 11 bases sitting between them. There are 12 residues in the CDR3. CDR1 is LGHNA, CDR2 YSLEER, per germline.

Judged by abundance, this clone is large (0.1 to 1%). The rearrangement joins TRBV2 to TRBJ2-5; the D gene is possibly TRBD2 (6 bases). CDR1 is SNHLY and CDR2 is FYNNEI in the germline V gene. This CDR3 has 15 residues. Trimming pared 7 bases from V and 0 bases from J, leaving 15 bases between. The CDR3 sequence: CASKRDSLNQETQYF. Written as DNA, the CDR3 is TGTGCCAGCAAACGGGACTCACTTAACCAAGAGACCCAGTACTTC.

The chain combines TRBV10-3 with TRBJ2-6; a weak D match, TRBD2 (6 bases). The V gene's germline CDR1 is ENHRY and CDR2 SYGVKD. The length of the CDR3 is 15 residues. V dropped 2 bases and J dropped 4 bases, with 9 bases sitting between them. The DNA of the CDR3 is TGTGCCATCAGTGAGGGAGGGAGGGGGGCCAACGTCCTGACTTTC. It is translated as CAISEGGRGANVLTF.

V is TRBV5-4 and J is TRBJ2-2; tentatively, D is TRBD1 (6 bases). V gave up 4 bases and J gave up 6 bases, with 10 bases separating them. This CDR3 contains 13 residues. CDR1 is SGHNT and CDR2 is YYREEE in the germline V gene (reference sequence). The CDR3 nucleotides read TGTGCCAGCAGCCTACAGGGAGCCGGGGAGCTGTTTTTT. Protein product: CASSLQGAGELFF.

J is TRBJ1-2 and V is TRBV5-1; 8 bases align to TRBD1. The V and J ends lost 5 bases and 5 bases, in that order; junction bases with no gene match: 11. Per germline, CDR1 SGHRS and CDR2 YFSETQ. This CDR3 has 15 residues. Here the CDR3 reads CASRDPSGGWYGYTF. The DNA for the CDR3 is TGCGCCAGCAGGGACCCTTCAGGGGGCTGGTATGGCTACACCTTC.

V gene TRBV10-2 combines with J gene TRBJ2-6; 9 bases are shared with TRBD1. Germline lookup yields CDR1 WSHSY and CDR2 SAAADI. Unmatched junction bases numbered 2, after V lost 3 bases and J lost 2 bases. The length of the CDR3 is 16 residues. The CDR3 reads CASSDTGGAGANVLTF. In nucleotides, the CDR3 is TGCGCCAGCAGTGATACAGGGGGCGCTGGGGCCAACGTCCTGACTTTC.

About this clone: Mismatch with germline at one junction end may stem from a read error. V usage is TRBV15 and J usage is TRBJ2-1, with 16 bases matching TRBD2. The CDR3 totals 19 residues. Germline assignment: CDR1 LNHNV and CDR2 YYDKDF (reference sequence). Here the CDR3 reads CATSRVGGTSGGGYHEQFF. In DNA form, the CDR3 reads TGTGCCACCAGCAGAGTAGGCGGGACTAGCGGGGGGGGCTACCATGAGCAGTTCTTC.

The chain joins TRBV10-3 to TRBJ1-1; 7 bases fit TRBD1. This CDR3 is built from 15 residues. With 4 bases clipped from V and 1 base from J, the junction kept 6 bases outside the gene matches. Germline values: CDR1 ENHRY, CDR2 SYGVKD. CDR3 sequence (DNA): TGTGCCATCAGTGGGGACAGTCCTCAGAACACTGAAGCTTTCTTT. Translating it yields CAISGDSPQNTEAFF.

This clone is a singleton in its sample. J is TRBJ2-6 and V is TRBV28, with D possibly being TRBD1 (5 bases). The germline V gene has CDR1 MDHEN and CDR2 SYDVKM. V gave up 2 bases and J gave up 2 bases, with 7 bases separating them. The CDR3 spans 15 residues. CDR3 DNA sequence: TGTGCCAGCAGTTTACCCAGGGCTGGGGCCAACGTCCTGACTTTC. Amino acids: CASSLPRAGANVLTF.

Only a few counts were recorded for this clone. V is TRBV6-6 and J is TRBJ2-7, with 11 bases lining up with TRBD2. Germline values: CDR1 MNHNY, CDR2 SVGAGI (reference sequence). With V trimmed by 3 bases and J by 4 bases, 2 bases remained unmatched. This CDR3 has 14 amino acids. The CDR3 here is CASSYTSGGYEQYF. For the CDR3, the DNA is TGTGCCAGCAGTTATACTAGCGGGGGTTACGAGCAGTACTTC.

The CDR3 nucleotides are TGCGCCAGCAGCTTGGCCACAGGGGGCTATGAAAAACTGTTTTTT. Residues: CASSLATGGYEKLFF. The chain couples TRBV5-1 to TRBJ1-4; TRBD1 matches 9 bases. The CDR3 is 15 residues long. After removal of 0 bases from V and 6 bases from J, the junction contained 3 bases not matched to a gene. Germline-derived CDR1 and CDR2 are SGHRS and YFSETQ.